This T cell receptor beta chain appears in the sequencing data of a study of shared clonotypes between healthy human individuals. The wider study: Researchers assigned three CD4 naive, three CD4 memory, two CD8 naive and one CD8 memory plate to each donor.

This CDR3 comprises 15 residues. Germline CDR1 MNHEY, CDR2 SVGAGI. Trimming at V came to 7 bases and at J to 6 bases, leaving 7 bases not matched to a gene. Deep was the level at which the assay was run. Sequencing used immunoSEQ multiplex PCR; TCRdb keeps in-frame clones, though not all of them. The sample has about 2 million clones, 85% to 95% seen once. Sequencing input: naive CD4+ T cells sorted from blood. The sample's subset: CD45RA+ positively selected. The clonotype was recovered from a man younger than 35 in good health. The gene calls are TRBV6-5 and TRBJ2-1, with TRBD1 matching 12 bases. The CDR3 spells CASKLGTGGLNEQFF. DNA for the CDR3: TGTGCCAGCAAACTTGGGACAGGGGGCCTCAATGAGCAGTTCTTC.